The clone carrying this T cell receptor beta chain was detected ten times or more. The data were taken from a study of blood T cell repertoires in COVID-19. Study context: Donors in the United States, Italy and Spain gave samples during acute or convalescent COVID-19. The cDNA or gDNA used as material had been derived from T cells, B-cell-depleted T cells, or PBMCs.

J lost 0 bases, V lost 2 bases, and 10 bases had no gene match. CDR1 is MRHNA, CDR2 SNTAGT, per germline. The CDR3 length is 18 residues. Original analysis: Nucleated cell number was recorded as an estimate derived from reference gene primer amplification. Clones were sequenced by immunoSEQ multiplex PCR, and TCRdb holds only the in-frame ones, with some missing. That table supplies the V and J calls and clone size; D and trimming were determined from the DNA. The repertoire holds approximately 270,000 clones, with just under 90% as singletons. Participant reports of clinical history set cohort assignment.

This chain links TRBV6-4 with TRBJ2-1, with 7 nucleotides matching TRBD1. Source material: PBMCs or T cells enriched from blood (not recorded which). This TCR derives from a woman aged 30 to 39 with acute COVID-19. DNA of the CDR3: TGTGCCAGCAGTGACGGGAGTTCGGCAGGGGGCTCCTACAATGAGCAGTTCTTC. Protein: CASSDGSSAGGSYNEQFF.